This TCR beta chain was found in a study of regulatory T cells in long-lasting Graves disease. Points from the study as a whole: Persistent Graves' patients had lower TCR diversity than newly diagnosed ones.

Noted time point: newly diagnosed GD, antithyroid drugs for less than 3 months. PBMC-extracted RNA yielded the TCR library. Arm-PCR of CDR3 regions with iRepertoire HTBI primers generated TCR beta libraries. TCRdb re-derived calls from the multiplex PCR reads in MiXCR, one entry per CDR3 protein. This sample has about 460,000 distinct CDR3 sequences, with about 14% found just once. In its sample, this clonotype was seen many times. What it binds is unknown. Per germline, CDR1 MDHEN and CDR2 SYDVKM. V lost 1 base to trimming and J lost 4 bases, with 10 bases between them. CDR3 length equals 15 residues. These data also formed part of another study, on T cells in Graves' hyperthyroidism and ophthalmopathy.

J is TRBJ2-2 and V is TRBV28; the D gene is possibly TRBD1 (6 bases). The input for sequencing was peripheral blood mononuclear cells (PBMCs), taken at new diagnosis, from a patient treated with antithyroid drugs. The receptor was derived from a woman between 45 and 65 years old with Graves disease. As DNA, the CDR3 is TGTGCCAGCAGTTTATTGGGGGCAGTCACCGGGGAGCTGTTTTTT. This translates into CASSLLGAVTGELFF. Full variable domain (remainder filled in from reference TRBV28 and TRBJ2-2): DVKVTQSSRYLVKRTGEKVFLECVQDMDHENMFWYRQDPGLGLRLIYFSYDVKMKEKGDIPEGYSVSREKKERFSLILESASTNQTSMYLCASSLLGAVTGELFFGEGSRLTVL.